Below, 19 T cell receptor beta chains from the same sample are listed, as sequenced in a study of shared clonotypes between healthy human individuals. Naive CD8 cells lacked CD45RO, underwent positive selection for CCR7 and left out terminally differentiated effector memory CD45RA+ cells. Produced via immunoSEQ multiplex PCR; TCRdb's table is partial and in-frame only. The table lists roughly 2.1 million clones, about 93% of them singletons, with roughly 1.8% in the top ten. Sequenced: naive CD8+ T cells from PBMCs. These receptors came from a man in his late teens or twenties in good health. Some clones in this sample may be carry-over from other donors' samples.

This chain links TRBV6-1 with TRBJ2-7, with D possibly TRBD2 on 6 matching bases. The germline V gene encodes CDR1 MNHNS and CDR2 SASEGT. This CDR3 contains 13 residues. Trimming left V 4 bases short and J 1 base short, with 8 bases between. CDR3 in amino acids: CASSARESYEQYF. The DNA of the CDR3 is TGTGCCAGCAGTGCCCGGGAGTCCTACGAGCAGTACTTC.

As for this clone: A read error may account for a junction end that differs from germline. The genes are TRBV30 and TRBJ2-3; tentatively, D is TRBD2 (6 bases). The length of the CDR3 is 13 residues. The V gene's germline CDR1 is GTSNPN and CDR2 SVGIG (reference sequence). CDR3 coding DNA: TGCGTCAGTAGCGGACCCATCACAGATACGCAGTATTTT. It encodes CVSSGPITDTQYF. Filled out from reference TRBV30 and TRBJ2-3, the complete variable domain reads SQTIHQWPATLVQPVGSPLSLECTVEGTSNPNLYWYRQAAGRGLQLLFYSVGIGQISSEVPQNLSASRPQDRQFILSSKKLLLSDSGFYLCVSSGPITDTQYFGPGTRLTVL.

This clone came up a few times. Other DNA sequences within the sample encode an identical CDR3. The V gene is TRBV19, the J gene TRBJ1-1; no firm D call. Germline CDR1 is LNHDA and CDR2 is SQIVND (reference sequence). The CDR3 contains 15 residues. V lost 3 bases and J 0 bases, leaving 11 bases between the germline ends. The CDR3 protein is CASSMARRMNTEAFF. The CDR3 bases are TGTGCCAGTAGTATGGCTCGACGCATGAACACTGAAGCTTTCTTT.

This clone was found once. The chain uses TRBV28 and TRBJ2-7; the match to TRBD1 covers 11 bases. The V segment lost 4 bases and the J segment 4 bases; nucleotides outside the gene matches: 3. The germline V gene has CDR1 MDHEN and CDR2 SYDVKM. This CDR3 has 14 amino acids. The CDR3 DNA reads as TGTGCCAGCAGTTGGACAGGGGGCCTATACGAGCAGTACTTC. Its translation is CASSWTGGLYEQYF.

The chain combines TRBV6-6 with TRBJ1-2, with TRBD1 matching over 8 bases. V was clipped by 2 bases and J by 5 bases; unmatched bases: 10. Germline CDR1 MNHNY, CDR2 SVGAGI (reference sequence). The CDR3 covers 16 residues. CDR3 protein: CASSYTLDRVGYGYTF. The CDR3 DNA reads TGTGCCAGCAGTTACACATTGGACAGGGTGGGGTATGGCTACACCTTC.

The DNA for the CDR3 is TGTGCCAGCAGCGTTCATATCATGAGTTCAACAGATACGCAGTATTTT. Translating it yields CASSVHIMSSTDTQYF. The rearrangement links TRBV7-9 to TRBJ2-3, with D uncertain. The length of the CDR3 is 16 residues. V was pared by 5 bases and J by 3 bases, with 18 bases between. Germline CDR1 SEHNR, CDR2 FQNEAQ (reference sequence).

This chain's CDR3 is CASSLSISYEQYF. DNA of the CDR3: TGTGCCAGCAGCTTAAGCATTAGCTACGAGCAGTACTTC. The V and J genes are TRBV11-2 and TRBJ2-7; D not resolved. Germline values: CDR1 SGHAT, CDR2 FQNNGV. The ends were cut back, 2 bases at V and 3 bases at J, with 8 bases in the middle. The CDR3 sequence is 13 residues long.

The CDR3 loop reads CASSESERGRETQYF. Written as DNA, the CDR3 is TGCGCCAGCAGTGAGTCGGAAAGGGGGCGGGAGACCCAGTACTTC. This chain joins TRBV10-1 and TRBJ2-5, with 7 bases aligning to TRBD1. With 0 bases clipped from V and 5 bases from J, the junction kept 6 bases outside the gene matches. Germline lookup yields CDR1 WNHNN and CDR2 SYGVQD (reference sequence). The CDR3 extends over 15 amino acids.

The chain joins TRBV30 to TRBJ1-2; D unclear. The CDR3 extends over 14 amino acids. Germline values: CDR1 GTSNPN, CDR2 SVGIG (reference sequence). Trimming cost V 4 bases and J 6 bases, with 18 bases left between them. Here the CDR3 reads CAWIEWGSFDGYTF. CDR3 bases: TGTGCCTGGATCGAATGGGGATCTTTCGATGGCTACACCTTC.

Written as DNA, the CDR3 is TGTGCCAGCAGTGGTAACAGCTCCTACGAGCAGTACTTC. Amino acids: CASSGNSSYEQYF. The genes are TRBV25-1 and TRBJ2-5; no firm D call. The J call may be faulty, since TRBJ2-7 better matches the DNA end. Germline lookup yields CDR1 MGHDK and CDR2 SYGVNS. The length of the CDR3 is 13 residues.

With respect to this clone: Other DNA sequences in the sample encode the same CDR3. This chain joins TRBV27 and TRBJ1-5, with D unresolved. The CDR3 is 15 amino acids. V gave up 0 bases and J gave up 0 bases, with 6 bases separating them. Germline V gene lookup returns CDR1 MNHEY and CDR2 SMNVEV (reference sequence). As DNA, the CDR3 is TGTGCCAGCAGTTTATCCGCCTATAGCAATCAGCCCCAGCATTTT. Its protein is CASSLSAYSNQPQHF.

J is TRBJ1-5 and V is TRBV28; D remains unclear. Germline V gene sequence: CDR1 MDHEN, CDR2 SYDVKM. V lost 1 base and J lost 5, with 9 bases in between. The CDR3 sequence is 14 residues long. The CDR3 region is CASSLSEGYQPQHF. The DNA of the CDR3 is TGTGCCAGCAGTTTATCAGAGGGTTATCAGCCCCAGCATTTT.

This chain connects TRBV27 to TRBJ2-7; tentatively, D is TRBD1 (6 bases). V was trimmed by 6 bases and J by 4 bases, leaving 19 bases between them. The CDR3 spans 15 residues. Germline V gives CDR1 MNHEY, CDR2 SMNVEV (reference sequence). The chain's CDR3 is CASSHLGGTVYEQYF. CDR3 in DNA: TGTGCCAGCAGCCACCTAGGGGGAACCGTTTACGAGCAGTACTTC.

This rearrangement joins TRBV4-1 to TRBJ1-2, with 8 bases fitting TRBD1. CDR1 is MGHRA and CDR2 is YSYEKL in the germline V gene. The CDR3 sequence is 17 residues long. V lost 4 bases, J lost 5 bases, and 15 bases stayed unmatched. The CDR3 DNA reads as TGCGCCAGCAGCCCCAAAGAGGTCGGCAGGGGGCTTTATGGCTACACCTTC. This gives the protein CASSPKEVGRGLYGYTF.

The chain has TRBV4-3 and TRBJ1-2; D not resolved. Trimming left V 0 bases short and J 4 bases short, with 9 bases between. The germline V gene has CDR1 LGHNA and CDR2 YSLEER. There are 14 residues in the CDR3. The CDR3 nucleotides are TGCGCCAGCAGCCAAGATCTAGGTGTCTATGGCTACACCTTC. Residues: CASSQDLGVYGYTF.

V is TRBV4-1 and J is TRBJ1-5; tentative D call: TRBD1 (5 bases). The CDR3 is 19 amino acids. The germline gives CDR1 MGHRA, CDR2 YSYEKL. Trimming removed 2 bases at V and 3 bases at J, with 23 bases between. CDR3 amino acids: CASSQIQYRDRKSNQPQHF. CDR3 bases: TGCGCCAGCAGCCAAATACAATACCGGGACCGCAAATCCAATCAGCCCCAGCATTTT.

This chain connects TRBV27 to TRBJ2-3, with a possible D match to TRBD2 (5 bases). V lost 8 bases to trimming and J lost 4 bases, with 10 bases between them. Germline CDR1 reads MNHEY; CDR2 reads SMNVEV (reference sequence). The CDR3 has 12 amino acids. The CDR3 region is CASRSAADTQYF. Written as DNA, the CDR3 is TGTGCCAGCCGTAGCGCCGCAGATACGCAGTATTTT.

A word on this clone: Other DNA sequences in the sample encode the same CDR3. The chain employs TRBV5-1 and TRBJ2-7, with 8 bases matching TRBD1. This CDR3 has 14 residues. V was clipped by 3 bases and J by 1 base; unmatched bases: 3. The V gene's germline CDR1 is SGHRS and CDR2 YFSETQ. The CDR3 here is CASSWTGLSYEQYF. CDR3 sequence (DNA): TGCGCCAGCAGCTGGACAGGGCTTTCCTACGAGCAGTACTTC. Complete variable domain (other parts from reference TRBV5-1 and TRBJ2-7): KAGVTQTPRYLIKTRGQQVTLSCSPISGHRSVSWYQQTPGQGLQFLFEYFSETQRNKGNFPGRFSGRQFSNSRSEMNVSTLELGDSALYLCASSWTGLSYEQYFGPGTRLTVT.

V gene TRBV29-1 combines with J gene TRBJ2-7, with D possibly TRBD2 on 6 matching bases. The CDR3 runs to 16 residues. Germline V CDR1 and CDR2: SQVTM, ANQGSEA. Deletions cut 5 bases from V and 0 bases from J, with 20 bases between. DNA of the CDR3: TGCAGCGTTACCGGGACTCCGACATCGAGCTCCTACGAGCAGTACTTC. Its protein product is CSVTGTPTSSSYEQYF.